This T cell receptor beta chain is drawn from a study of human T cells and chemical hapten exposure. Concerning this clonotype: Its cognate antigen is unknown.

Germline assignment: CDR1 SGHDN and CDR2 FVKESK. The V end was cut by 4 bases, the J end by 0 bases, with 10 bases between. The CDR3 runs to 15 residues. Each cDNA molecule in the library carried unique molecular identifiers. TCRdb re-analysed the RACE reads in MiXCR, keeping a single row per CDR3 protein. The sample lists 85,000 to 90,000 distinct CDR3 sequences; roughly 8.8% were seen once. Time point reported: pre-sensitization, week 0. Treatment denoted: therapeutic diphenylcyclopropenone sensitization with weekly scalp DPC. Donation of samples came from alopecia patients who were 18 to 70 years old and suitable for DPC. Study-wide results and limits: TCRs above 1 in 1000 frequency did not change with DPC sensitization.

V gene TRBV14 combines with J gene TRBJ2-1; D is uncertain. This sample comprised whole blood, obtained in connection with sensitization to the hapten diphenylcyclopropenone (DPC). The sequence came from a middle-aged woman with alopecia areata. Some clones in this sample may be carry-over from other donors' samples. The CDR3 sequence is CASSPHVSSYNEQFF. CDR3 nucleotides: TGTGCCAGCAGCCCTCACGTAAGCTCCTACAATGAGCAGTTCTTC.